The 23 T cell receptor beta chains below come from one sample, sequenced in a study of cytomegalovirus exposure and HLA in healthy donors. Both 60 Vbeta primers and 13 Jbeta primers went into the PCR. The repertoire was sequenced with immunoSEQ multiplex PCR; TCRdb's copy has only in-frame clones and lacks some. The sample yields about 160,000 clones, around 84% seen once. The sequenced sample was PBMCs. The source is a man between 18 and 29 years old in good health and CMV-seronegative.

V and J are TRBV5-5 and TRBJ2-7; 7 bases fit TRBD1. This CDR3 is built from 13 residues. J was trimmed by 3 bases and V by 7 bases; bases with no gene match: 7. Looked up from germline, CDR1 is SGHKS and CDR2 is YYEKEE (reference sequence). The DNA of the CDR3 is TGTGCCAGCTTCGTACCAGGGGGCTACGAGCAGTACTTC. It translates to CASFVPGGYEQYF.

The sample holds one count of this clone. The chain employs TRBV5-4 and TRBJ2-7; the match to TRBD1 covers 10 bases. J lost 6 bases, V lost 4 bases, and 7 bases had no gene match. Germline lookup yields CDR1 SGHNT and CDR2 YYREEE (reference sequence). The CDR3 is 14 amino acids. The CDR3 DNA sequence: TGTGCCAGCAGCACCGCCGGGACAGGGGCCGAGCAGTACTTC. Translation gives CASSTAGTGAEQYF.

The genes are TRBV7-2 and TRBJ2-1, with TRBD2 matching 9 bases. V lost 7 bases and J lost 9; bases outside the gene matches: 13. The CDR3 has 15 residues. Looked up from germline, CDR1 is SGHTA and CDR2 is FQGNSA. CDR3 amino acids: CASTINAAAGGEQFF. The DNA of the CDR3 is TGTGCCAGCACCATCAACGCGGCAGCGGGGGGTGAGCAGTTCTTC.

This chain connects TRBV29-1 to TRBJ1-1; TRBD1 is a possible D gene (5 bases). Per the germline V gene, CDR1 is SQVTM and CDR2 is ANQGSEA. Trimming took off 6 bases at V and 3 bases at J, with 14 bases between the two ends. This CDR3 is built from 13 residues. The DNA for the CDR3 is TGCAGCGTGGCTAGACAGAGAGACACTGAAGCTTTCTTT. This gives the protein CSVARQRDTEAFF.

The chain is built from TRBV29-1 and TRBJ2-7, with 7 bases fitting TRBD1. In germline, CDR1 is SQVTM, CDR2 ANQGSEA. The CDR3 has 13 amino acids. V shed 7 bases, J shed 0 bases, and the junction held 6 bases outside the gene matches. The CDR3, as DNA: TGCAGCGCCCGACAGGGAAACTCCTACGAGCAGTACTTC. This translates into CSARQGNSYEQYF.

Of note for this clone: Its ends do not fully match the called genes, so a read error is possible. The chain links TRBV7-9 to TRBJ1-4; 10 nucleotides align to TRBD1. CDR3 length equals 17 residues. Per the germline V gene, CDR1 is SEHNR and CDR2 is FQNEAQ (reference sequence). Here the CDR3 reads CSSSLGTGAGGGEKLFF. The CDR3 coding sequence is TGTTCCAGCAGCTTAGGGACAGGGGCTGGCGGTGGAGAAAAACTGTTTTTT.

Only a few counts were recorded for this clone. This chain connects TRBV7-9 to TRBJ2-5, with 10 positions matching TRBD2. Germline-derived CDR1 and CDR2 are SEHNR and FQNEAQ (reference sequence). The CDR3 consists of 14 residues. The V and J ends lost 5 bases and 2 bases, in that order; junction bases with no gene match: 2. In nucleotides, the CDR3 is TGTGCCAGCAGCGGACTAGCGGAACAAGAGACCCAGTACTTC. Its protein is CASSGLAEQETQYF. Complete variable domain (other parts from reference TRBV7-9 and TRBJ2-5): DTGVSQNPRHKITKRGQNVTFRCDPISEHNRLYWYRQTLGQGPEFLTYFQNEAQLEKSRLLSDRFSAERPKGSFSTLEIQRTEQGDSAMYLCASSGLAEQETQYFGPGTRLLVL.

The CDR3 sequence is CASSLNPLAGTAMGGELFF. CDR3 sequence (DNA): TGTGCCAGCAGCTTAAACCCCCTAGCGGGGACAGCTATGGGCGGGGAGCTGTTTTTT. The J gene is TRBJ2-2, the V gene TRBV7-3, with 9 positions matching TRBD2. Germline CDR1 is SGHTA and CDR2 is FQGTGA. J gave up 7 bases and V 1 base, and 16 bases lay outside the gene matches. The CDR3 consists of 19 residues.

The chain joins TRBV18 to TRBJ2-5; D possibly corresponds to TRBD1 (6 bases). Trimming cost V 3 bases and J 1 base, with 12 bases left between them. This CDR3 region has 15 residues. Germline-derived CDR1 and CDR2 are KGHSH and LQKENI. In DNA form, the CDR3 reads TGTGCCAGCTCACCTTTAGGGGGATTCCAAGAGACCCAGTACTTC. Encoded protein: CASSPLGGFQETQYF. The whole variable domain, remainder taken from reference TRBV18 and TRBJ2-5, is NAGVMQNPRHLVRRRGQEARLRCSPMKGHSHVYWYRQLPEEGLKFMVYLQKENIIDESGMPKERFSAEFPKEGPSILRIQQVVRGDSAAYFCASSPLGGFQETQYFGPGTRLLVL.

The chain recombines TRBV9 with TRBJ2-1; a weak D match, TRBD2 (5 bases). CDR1 is SGDLS, CDR2 YYNGEE, per germline. This CDR3 comprises 18 residues. Trimming shortened V by 3 bases and J by 4 bases, and 23 bases separated the two germline ends. CDR3 sequence reads: CASSAQPLRSGIYNEQFF. DNA of the CDR3: TGTGCCAGCAGCGCCCAACCTTTACGGAGCGGAATATACAATGAGCAGTTCTTC.

This clone was observed a few times. The chain uses TRBV9 and TRBJ2-1, with 10 bases identical to TRBD2. The germline V gene encodes CDR1 SGDLS and CDR2 YYNGEE. Unmatched junction bases numbered 9, after V lost 0 bases and J lost 9 bases. This CDR3 contains 16 residues. CDR3 in DNA: TGTGCCAGCAGCGTAGTCCTAGCGGGGGCGGGTAGTGAGCAGTTCTTC. Translated: CASSVVLAGAGSEQFF. Using reference TRBV9 and TRBJ2-1 for the parts outside the CDR3, the full variable domain is DSGVTQTPKHLITATGQRVTLRCSPRSGDLSVYWYQQSLDQGLQFLIQYYNGEERAKGNILERFSAQQFPDLHSELNLSSLELGDSALYFCASSVVLAGAGSEQFFGPGTRLTVL.

This clone was seen more than once but under ten times. The V gene is TRBV2, the J gene TRBJ2-3; weak D call: TRBD1 (7 bases). The CDR3 contains 17 residues. V dropped 7 bases and J dropped 1 base, with 21 bases sitting between them. Germline CDR1 SNHLY, CDR2 FYNNEI. The CDR3 region is CASTPGGFLGGTDTQYF. CDR3 DNA: TGTGCCAGCACCCCAGGGGGGTTTCTTGGCGGCACAGATACGCAGTATTTT.

This clone was seen more than once but under ten times. The chain combines TRBV18 with TRBJ1-4, with D tentatively TRBD1 (5 bases). The CDR3 extends over 14 amino acids. V dropped 2 bases and J dropped 8 bases, with 12 bases sitting between them. Germline lookup yields CDR1 KGHSH and CDR2 LQKENI. CDR3 in amino acids: CASSPTQGGEKLFF. The CDR3, as DNA: TGTGCCAGCTCACCAACCCAGGGCGGCGAAAAACTGTTTTTT.

The rearrangement links TRBV29-1 to TRBJ1-1; D unclear. Germline V gene sequence: CDR1 SQVTM, CDR2 ANQGSEA. Trimming pared 3 bases from V and 3 bases from J, leaving 2 bases between. The length of the CDR3 is 10 residues. The CDR3 spells CSVDYTEAFF. The DNA of the CDR3 is TGCAGCGTTGACTACACTGAAGCTTTCTTT.

This clone was seen only a few times. The genes are TRBV11-2 and TRBJ1-4; the D is unclear. This CDR3 comprises 13 residues. V dropped 1 base and J dropped 7 bases, with 7 bases sitting between them. Looked up from germline, CDR1 is SGHAT and CDR2 is FQNNGV. This chain's CDR3 is CASSLVPVEKLFF. DNA of the CDR3: TGTGCCAGCAGCTTAGTTCCGGTTGAAAAACTGTTTTTT. The full variable domain, completed using reference TRBV11-2 and TRBJ1-4, is EAGVAQSPRYKIIEKRQSVAFWCNPISGHATLYWYQQILGQGPKLLIQFQNNGVVDDSQLPKDRFSAERLKGVDSTLKIQPAKLEDSAVYLCASSLVPVEKLFFGSGTQLSVL.

The table lists this clone with a count of one. The chain has TRBV5-6 and TRBJ2-5, with a tentative D call TRBD1 (6 bases). The CDR3 loop spans 15 amino acids. Germline-derived CDR1 and CDR2 are SGHDT and YYEEEE. Trimming pared 2 bases from V and 1 base from J, leaving 12 bases between. This CDR3 reads CASSFISGAQETQYF. The CDR3 DNA sequence: TGTGCCAGCAGCTTCATTTCAGGGGCCCAAGAGACCCAGTACTTC.

The chain has TRBV6-4 and TRBJ2-6, with D possibly TRBD1 on 5 matching bases. The V gene lost 9 bases and the J gene lost 3 bases, with 15 bases spanning the gap. This CDR3 contains 15 residues. Germline-derived CDR1 and CDR2 are MRHNA and SNTAGT. CDR3 nucleotide sequence: TGTGCCAGTTCAGAAGGGGCGCTTGGGGCCAACGTCCTGACTTTC. Amino acid sequence: CASSEGALGANVLTF.

The V and J genes are TRBV28 and TRBJ2-7; 8 bases are shared with TRBD1. The length of the CDR3 is 15 residues. CDR1 and CDR2 (germline): MDHEN, SYDVKM. Unmatched junction bases numbered 8, after V lost 5 bases and J lost 2 bases. CDR3 DNA sequence: TGTGCCAGCAGTACCTCAGGGGGCAACACCTACGAGCAGTACTTC. This translates into CASSTSGGNTYEQYF.

The chain uses TRBV6-1 and TRBJ1-4, with D possibly TRBD1 on 5 matching bases. V was trimmed by 1 base and J by 0 bases, leaving 15 bases between them. CDR1 and CDR2 (germline): MNHNS, SASEGT. This CDR3 is built from 18 residues. CDR3 DNA: TGTGCCAGCAGTGAAGGCTCCCTGGAGGGGTCAACTAATGAAAAACTGTTTTTT. It specifies CASSEGSLEGSTNEKLFF.

V is TRBV14 and J is TRBJ2-7; 7 nucleotides match TRBD1. J was trimmed by 9 bases and V by 4 bases; bases with no gene match: 9. The length of the CDR3 is 13 residues. Looked up from germline, CDR1 is SGHDN and CDR2 is FVKESK. As DNA, the CDR3 is TGTGCCAGCAGCCTACTCAACAGGGGTGGGCAGTACTTC. Translated, it gives CASSLLNRGGQYF.

The genes are TRBV25-1 and TRBJ2-4, with TRBD1 matching over 10 bases. Germline V gene data show CDR1 as MGHDK and CDR2 as SYGVNS. This CDR3 contains 15 residues. The V gene end was trimmed by 5 bases and the J gene end by 4 bases; junction bases not matched to a gene: 5. The CDR3 region has the DNA TGTGCCAGCAGTCCACGGGGACAGGGGAAAAACATTCAGTACTTC. It translates to CASSPRGQGKNIQYF.

The rearrangement joins TRBV7-9 to TRBJ2-3, with TRBD2 matching over 7 bases. Germline V CDR1 and CDR2: SEHNR, FQNEAQ (reference sequence). The CDR3 consists of 15 residues. The junction had 6 bases not matched to a gene; V was cut back by 4 bases and J by 2 bases. The CDR3 nucleotides are TGTGCCAGCAGCTACCAGCGGGGACCCACAGATACGCAGTATTTT. This encodes CASSYQRGPTDTQYF.

This clone showed up just once. This rearrangement joins TRBV29-1 to TRBJ2-1; 9 bases line up with TRBD1. CDR3 length: 14 residues. V lost 1 base, J lost 7 bases, and 5 bases stayed unmatched. CDR1 is SQVTM, CDR2 ANQGSEA, per germline. DNA of the CDR3: TGCAGCGTTGAAGGGACAGGGGCTGAGAATGAGCAGTTCTTC. Residues: CSVEGTGAENEQFF.